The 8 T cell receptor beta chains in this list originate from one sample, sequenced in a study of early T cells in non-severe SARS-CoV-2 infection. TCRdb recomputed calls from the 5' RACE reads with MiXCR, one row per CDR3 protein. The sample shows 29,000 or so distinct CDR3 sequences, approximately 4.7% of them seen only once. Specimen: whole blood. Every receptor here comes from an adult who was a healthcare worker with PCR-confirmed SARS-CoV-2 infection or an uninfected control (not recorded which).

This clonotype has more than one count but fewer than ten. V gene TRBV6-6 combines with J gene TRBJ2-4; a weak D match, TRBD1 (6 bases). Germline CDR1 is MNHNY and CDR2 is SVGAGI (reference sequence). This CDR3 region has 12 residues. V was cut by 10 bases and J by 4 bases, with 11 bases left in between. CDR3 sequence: CATQGQKNIQYF. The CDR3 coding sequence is TGTGCCACCCAAGGACAGAAAAACATTCAGTACTTC.

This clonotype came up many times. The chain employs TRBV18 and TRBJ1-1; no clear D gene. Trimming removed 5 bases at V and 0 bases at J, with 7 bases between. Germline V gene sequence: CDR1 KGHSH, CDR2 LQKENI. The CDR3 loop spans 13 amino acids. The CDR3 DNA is TGTGCCAGCTCAAACAGCATGAACACTGAAGCTTTCTTT. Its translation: CASSNSMNTEAFF. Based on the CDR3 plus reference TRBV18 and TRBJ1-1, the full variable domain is NAGVMQNPRHLVRRRGQEARLRCSPMKGHSHVYWYRQLPEEGLKFMVYLQKENIIDESGMPKERFSAEFPKEGPSILRIQQVVRGDSAAYFCASSNSMNTEAFFGQGTRLTVV.

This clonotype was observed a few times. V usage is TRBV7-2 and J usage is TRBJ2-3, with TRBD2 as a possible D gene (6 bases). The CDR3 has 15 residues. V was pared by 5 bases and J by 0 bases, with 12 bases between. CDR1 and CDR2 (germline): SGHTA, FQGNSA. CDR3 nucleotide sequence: TGTGCCAGCAGCCGTAGCGGATTTAGCACAGATACGCAGTATTTT. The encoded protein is CASSRSGFSTDTQYF.

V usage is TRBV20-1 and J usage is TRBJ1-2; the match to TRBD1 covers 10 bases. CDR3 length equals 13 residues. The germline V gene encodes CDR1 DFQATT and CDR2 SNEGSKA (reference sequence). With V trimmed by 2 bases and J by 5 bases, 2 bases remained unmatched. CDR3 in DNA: TGCAGTGCTAGACCGGGACAGGGGTATGGCTACACCTTC. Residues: CSARPGQGYGYTF.

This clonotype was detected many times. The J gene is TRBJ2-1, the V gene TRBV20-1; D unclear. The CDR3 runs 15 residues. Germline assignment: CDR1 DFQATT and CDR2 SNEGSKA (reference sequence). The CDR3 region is CTENGRSVAYNEQFF. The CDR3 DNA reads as TGCACCGAAAACGGAAGGAGTGTTGCCTACAATGAGCAGTTCTTC.

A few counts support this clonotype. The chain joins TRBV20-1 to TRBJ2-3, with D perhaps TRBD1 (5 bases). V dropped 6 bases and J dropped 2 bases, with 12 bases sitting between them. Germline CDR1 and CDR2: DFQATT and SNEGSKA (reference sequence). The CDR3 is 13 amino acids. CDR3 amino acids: CSAPGHDTDTQYF. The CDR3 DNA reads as TGCAGTGCACCTGGACACGACACAGATACGCAGTATTTT.

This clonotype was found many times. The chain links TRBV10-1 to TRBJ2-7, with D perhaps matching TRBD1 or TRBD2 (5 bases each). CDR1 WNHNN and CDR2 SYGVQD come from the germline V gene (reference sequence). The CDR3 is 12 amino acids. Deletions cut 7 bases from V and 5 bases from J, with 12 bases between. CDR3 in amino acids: CASKGDGNEQYF. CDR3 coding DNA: TGCGCCAGCAAAGGGGACGGAAACGAGCAGTACTTC.

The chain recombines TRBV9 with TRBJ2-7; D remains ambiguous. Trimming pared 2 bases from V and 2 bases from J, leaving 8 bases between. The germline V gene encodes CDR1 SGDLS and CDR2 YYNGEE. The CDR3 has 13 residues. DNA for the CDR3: TGTGCCAGCAGCGTCGACCCGACCTACGAGCAGTACTTC. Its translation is CASSVDPTYEQYF. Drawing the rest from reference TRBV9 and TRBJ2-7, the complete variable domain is DSGVTQTPKHLITATGQRVTLRCSPRSGDLSVYWYQQSLDQGLQFLIQYYNGEERAKGNILERFSAQQFPDLHSELNLSSLELGDSALYFCASSVDPTYEQYFGPGTRLTVT.